This T cell receptor beta chain was profiled in a study of OX40 agonist ivuxolimab in advanced cancers. At the level of the study: Ivuxolimab, which is an agonistic anti-OX40 (CD134) antibody, was administered to the patients. Every 2 weeks, ivuxolimab was infused into the patients intravenously at between 0.01 and 10 mg/kg. General observations from the study: Mean expanded clone counts were higher in CD8+ than CD4+ T cells.

Generated by immunoSEQ multiplex PCR, the TCRdb table keeps only in-frame clones and is missing some. The sample contains nearly 65,000 clones, roughly nine tenths of which appear only once. To note about this clone: Its antigen is unidentified.

From germline, CDR1 is MNHEY and CDR2 SMNVEV (reference sequence). Losses at the gene ends were 5 bases for V and 2 bases for J; bases not matched to a gene: 10. This CDR3 spans 18 amino acids. Here the sequenced sample was CD4+ or CD8+ T cells sorted from blood, taken in a trial of the OX40 agonist ivuxolimab. The chain joins TRBV27 to TRBJ2-1; 12 bases are a match to TRBD2. The TCR was taken from an adult with an advanced solid tumor such as melanoma, head and neck, liver or kidney cancer. The CDR3, as DNA: TGTGCCAGCAGTACTATAGGGACTAGCGGGCCAGCCTACAATGAGCAGTTCTTC. Its protein is CASSTIGTSGPAYNEQFF.